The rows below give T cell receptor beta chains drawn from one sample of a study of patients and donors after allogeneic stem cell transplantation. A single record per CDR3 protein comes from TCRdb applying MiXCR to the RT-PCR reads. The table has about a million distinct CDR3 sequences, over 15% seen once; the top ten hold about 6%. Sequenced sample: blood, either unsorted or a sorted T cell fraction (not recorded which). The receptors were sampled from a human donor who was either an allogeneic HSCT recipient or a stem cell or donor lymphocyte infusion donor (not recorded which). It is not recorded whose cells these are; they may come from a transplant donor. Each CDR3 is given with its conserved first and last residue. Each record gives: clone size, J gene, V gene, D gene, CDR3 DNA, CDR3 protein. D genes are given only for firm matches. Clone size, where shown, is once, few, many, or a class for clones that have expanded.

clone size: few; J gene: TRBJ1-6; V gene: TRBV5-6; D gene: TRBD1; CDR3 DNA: TGTGCCAGCAGCTACGATACAGGGGGCAAGTCCCTCCACTTT; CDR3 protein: CASSYDTGGKSLHF
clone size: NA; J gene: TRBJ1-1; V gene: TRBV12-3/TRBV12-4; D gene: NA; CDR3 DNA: TGTGCCACCAGGACAGTGTTTTACACTGAAGCTTTCTTT; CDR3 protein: CATRTVFYTEAFF
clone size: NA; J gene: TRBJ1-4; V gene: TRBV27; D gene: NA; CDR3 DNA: TGTGCCAGCAGTTTATCCCCGGGACTGGGTGAAAAACTGTTTTTT; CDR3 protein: CASSLSPGLGEKLFF
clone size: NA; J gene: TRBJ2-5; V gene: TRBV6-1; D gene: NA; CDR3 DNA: TGTGCCACTACAAATCGAGACAGAACGTACCAAGAGACCCAGTACTTC; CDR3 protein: CATTNRDRTYQETQYF
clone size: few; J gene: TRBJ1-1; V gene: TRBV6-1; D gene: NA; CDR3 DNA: TGTGCCAGCAGAGAAGGCCAGGGTCCCGTCAACACTGAAGCTTTCTTT; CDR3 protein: CASREGQGPVNTEAFF
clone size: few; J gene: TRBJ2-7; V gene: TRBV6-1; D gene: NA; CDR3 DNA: TGTGCCAGCAGTGGGGACACCGAGCAGTACTTC; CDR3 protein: CASSGDTEQYF
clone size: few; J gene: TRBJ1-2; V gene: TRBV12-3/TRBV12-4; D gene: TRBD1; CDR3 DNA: TGTGCCAGCAGTCAGACAGGGATTCCTGGCTATGGCTACACCTTC; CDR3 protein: CASSQTGIPGYGYTF
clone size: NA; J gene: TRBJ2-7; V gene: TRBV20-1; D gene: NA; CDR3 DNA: TGCAGTGCTTCCGGACACCTTTCCATTTACGAGCAGTACTTC; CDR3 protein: CSASGHLSIYEQYF
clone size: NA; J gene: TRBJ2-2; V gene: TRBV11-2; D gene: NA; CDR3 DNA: TGTGCCAGCAGCTTCCGGGACGGACTATCCGGGGAGCTGTTTTTT; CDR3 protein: CASSFRDGLSGELFF
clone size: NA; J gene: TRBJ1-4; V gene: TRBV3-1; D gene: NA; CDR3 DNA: TGTGCCAGCAGCCCCCCAGGAGTGACGAGGGAAAAACTGTTTTTT; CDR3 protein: CASSPPGVTREKLFF
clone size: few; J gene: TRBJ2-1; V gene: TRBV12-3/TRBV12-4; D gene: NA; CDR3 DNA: TGTGCCAGCAGACCATTAGGCGTCCCCTACAATGAGCAGTTCTTC; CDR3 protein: CASRPLGVPYNEQFF
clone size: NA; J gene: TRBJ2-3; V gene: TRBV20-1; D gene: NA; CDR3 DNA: TGCAGTGCTAGAGTTCAGGAGGGCTGGTACAGCACAGATACGCAGTATTTT; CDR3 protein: CSARVQEGWYSTDTQYF
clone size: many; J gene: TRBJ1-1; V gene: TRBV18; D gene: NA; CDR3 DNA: TGTGCCAGCTCCCCTGGGGGAGGGAACACTGAAGCTTTCTTT; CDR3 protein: CASSPGGGNTEAFF
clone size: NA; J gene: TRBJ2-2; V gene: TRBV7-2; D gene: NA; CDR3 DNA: TGTGCCAGCAGCTTAGCTTTGGGCGGGGAGCTGTTTTTT; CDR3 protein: CASSLALGGELFF
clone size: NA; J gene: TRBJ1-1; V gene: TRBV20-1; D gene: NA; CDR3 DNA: TGCAGTGCTAGACGGGGGGGGCAGGGAGAAGCTTTCTTT; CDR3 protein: CSARRGGQGEAFF
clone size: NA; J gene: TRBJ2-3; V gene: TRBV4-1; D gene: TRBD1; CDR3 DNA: TGCGCCAGCAGCCAACAAGGACAGGGGACCACAGATACGCAGTATTTT; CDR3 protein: CASSQQGQGTTDTQYF
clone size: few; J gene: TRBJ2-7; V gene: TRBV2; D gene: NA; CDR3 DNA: TGTGCCAGCAGTGATTTTATCCTGAGAGGGAGCTCCTACGAGCAGTACTTC; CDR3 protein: CASSDFILRGSSYEQYF
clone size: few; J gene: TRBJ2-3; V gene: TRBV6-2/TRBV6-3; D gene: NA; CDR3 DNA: TGTGCCAGCATGAAAATCGGGAGATCCACAGATACGCAGTATTTT; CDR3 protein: CASMKIGRSTDTQYF
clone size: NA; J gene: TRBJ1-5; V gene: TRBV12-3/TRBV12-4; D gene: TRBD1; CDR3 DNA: TGTGCCAGCAGTGCGACCCAGGGGGGTCAGCCCCAGCATTTT; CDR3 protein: CASSATQGGQPQHF
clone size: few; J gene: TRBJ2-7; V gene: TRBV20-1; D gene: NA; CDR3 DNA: TGCAGTGCTATCCTGAGGACAGACCCATCCCGACGCTACGAGCAGTACTTC; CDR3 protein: CSAILRTDPSRRYEQYF
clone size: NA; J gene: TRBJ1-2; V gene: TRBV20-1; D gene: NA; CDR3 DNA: TGCAGTGCCGACGACCGAAGACATAACTATGGCTACACCTTC; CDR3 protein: CSADDRRHNYGYTF
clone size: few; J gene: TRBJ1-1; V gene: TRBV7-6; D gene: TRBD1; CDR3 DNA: TGTGCCAGCAGCTTAGGGGCCCTGGGGACAGGGGGTGAAGCTTTCTTT; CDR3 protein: CASSLGALGTGGEAFF
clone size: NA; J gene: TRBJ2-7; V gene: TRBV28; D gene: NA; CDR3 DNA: TGTGCCAGCAGATCCGGGACTTGGAGCTCCTACGAGCAGTACTTC; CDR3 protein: CASRSGTWSSYEQYF
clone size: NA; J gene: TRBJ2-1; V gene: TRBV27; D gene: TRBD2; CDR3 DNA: TGTGCCAGCAGTTTTATAGGGGAGATAACCGGGACTAGCGACAATGAGCAGTTCTTC; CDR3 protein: CASSFIGEITGTSDNEQFF
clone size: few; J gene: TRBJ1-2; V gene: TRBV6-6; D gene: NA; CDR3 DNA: TGTGCCAGCAACCCCGACGGGATAAGACTATACACCTTC; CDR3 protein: CASNPDGIRLYTF
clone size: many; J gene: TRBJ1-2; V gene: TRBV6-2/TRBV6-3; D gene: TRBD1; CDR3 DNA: TGTGCCGGACGACAGGGGGATGGCTACACCTTC; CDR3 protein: CAGRQGDGYTF
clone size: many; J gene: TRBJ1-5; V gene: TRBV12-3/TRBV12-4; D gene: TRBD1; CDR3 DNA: TGTGCCAGCAGTTTCGGGACAGGGAACGGCAATCAGCCCCAGCATTTT; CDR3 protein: CASSFGTGNGNQPQHF
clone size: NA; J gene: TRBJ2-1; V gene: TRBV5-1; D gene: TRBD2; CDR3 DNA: TGCGCCAGCGTAAGACTAGCGGGAAACAGGTACAATGAGCAGTTCTTC; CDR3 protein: CASVRLAGNRYNEQFF
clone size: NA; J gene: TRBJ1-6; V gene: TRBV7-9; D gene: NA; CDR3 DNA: TGTGCCAGCAGCCGGTTGACCCAAAGTAATTCACCCCTCCACTTT; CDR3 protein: CASSRLTQSNSPLHF
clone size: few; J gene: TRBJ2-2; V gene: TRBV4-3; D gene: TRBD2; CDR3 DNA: TGCGCCAGCAGCCACCGGACTAGCGGGAACGGGGAGCTGTTTTTT; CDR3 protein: CASSHRTSGNGELFF
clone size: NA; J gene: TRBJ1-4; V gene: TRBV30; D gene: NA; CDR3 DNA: TGTGCCTGGAGTCCCCAGCTCCGCGAAAAACTGTTTTTT; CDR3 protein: CAWSPQLREKLFF
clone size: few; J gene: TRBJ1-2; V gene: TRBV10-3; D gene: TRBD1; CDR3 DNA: TGTGCCATCAGTGAGGGACAGGGATTTAACTATGGCTACACCTTC; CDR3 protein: CAISEGQGFNYGYTF
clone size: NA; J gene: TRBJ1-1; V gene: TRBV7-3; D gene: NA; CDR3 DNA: TGTGCCAGCAGCTTAACCGGGACATCGGGACGAGCTTTCTTT; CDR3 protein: CASSLTGTSGRAFF
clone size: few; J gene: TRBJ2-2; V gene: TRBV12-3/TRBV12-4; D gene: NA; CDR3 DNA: TGTGCCAGCAGTTTAGCGCTGGCCACCGGGGAGCTGTTTTTT; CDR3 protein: CASSLALATGELFF
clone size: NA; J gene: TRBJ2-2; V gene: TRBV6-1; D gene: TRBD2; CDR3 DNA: TGTGCCAGCAGCGAGACTAGCGGGAGATCCCCCGGGGAGCTGTTTTTT; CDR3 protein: CASSETSGRSPGELFF
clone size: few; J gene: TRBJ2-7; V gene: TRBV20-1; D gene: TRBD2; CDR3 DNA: TGCAGTGCTAGATTAGCGGGGGGGTTGTACGAGCAGTACTTC; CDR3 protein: CSARLAGGLYEQYF
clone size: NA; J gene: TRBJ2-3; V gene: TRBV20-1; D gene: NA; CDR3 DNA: TGCAGTGCTAGCGTACAGGAAAATACGCAGTATTTT; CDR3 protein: CSASVQENTQYF
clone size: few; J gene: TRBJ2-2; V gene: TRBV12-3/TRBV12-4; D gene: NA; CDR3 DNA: TGTGCCAGCAGTATAGTAAACACCGGGGAGCTGTTTTTT; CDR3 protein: CASSIVNTGELFF
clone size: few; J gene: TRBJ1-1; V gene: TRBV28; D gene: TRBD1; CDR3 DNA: TGTGCCAGCACCCTACGACAGGGGAAAGCTTTCTTT; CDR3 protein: CASTLRQGKAFF